One and the same sample provided the 23 T cell receptor beta chains below, sequenced in a study of T cells in localized non-small cell lung cancer. Clones were sequenced by immunoSEQ multiplex PCR, and TCRdb holds only the in-frame ones, with some missing. This sample carries tens of thousands of clones, approximately 90% of them seen once, and the ten largest clones take about 20%. Sequencing was performed on peripheral blood, taken before any cancer treatment. These receptors were taken from a male donor at least 60 years old with stage III squamous cell lung carcinoma.

The J gene is TRBJ2-5, the V gene TRBV7-2; the D gene is possibly TRBD2 (7 bases). The germline gives CDR1 SGHTA, CDR2 FQGNSA. CDR3 length equals 15 residues. Trimming cost V 5 bases and J 2 bases, with 15 bases left between them. CDR3 protein: CASSPSGGFQETQYF. In DNA form, the CDR3 reads TGTGCCAGCAGCCCCTCGGGGGGCTTTCAAGAGACCCAGTACTTC.

The gene calls are TRBV30 and TRBJ2-3, with TRBD2 as a possible D gene (6 bases). CDR3 size: 15 residues. The V end was cut by 3 bases, the J end by 2 bases, with 15 bases between. Per the germline V gene, CDR1 is GTSNPN and CDR2 is SVGIG (reference sequence). For the CDR3, the DNA is TGTGCCTGGAGGGCGGGATCGACCCCCACAGATACGCAGTATTTT. Its translation is CAWRAGSTPTDTQYF.

This clone was recorded once. This chain joins TRBV27 and TRBJ1-5; D not certain. CDR1 and CDR2 from the germline V gene are MNHEY and SMNVEV (reference sequence). V gave up 5 bases and J gave up 4 bases, with 15 bases separating them. The CDR3 length is 15 residues. In DNA, the CDR3 is TGTGCCAGCAGTGAGAGACCGACCGTGAATCAGCCCCAGCATTTT. The encoded protein is CASSERPTVNQPQHF.

The chain uses TRBV6-5 and TRBJ2-5; D uncertain. CDR1 and CDR2 from the germline V gene are MNHEY and SVGAGI. The V gene lost 6 bases and the J gene lost 7 bases, with 15 bases spanning the gap. The CDR3 has 13 amino acids. The CDR3, as DNA: TGTGCCAGCAGAGATCCGAGTCGGGTGACCCAGTACTTC. Translating it yields CASRDPSRVTQYF.

The rearrangement links TRBV5-4 to TRBJ1-4, with TRBD1 matching over 10 bases. CDR3 length: 15 residues. Germline trimming cut 0 bases from V and 11 bases from J; bases unmatched to any gene: 7. CDR1 is SGHNT and CDR2 is YYREEE in the germline V gene (reference sequence). CDR3 loop: CASSLGRQGAGKLFF. DNA for the CDR3: TGTGCCAGCAGCTTGGGCCGACAGGGGGCGGGGAAACTGTTTTTT.

The chain combines TRBV28 with TRBJ1-4; 9 bases are shared with TRBD1. The CDR3 loop spans 15 amino acids. The trim removed 7 bases at V and 8 bases at J, leaving 11 bases unmatched. Germline lookup yields CDR1 MDHEN and CDR2 SYDVKM. The CDR3 coding sequence is TGTGCCAGCACCGTACAAGGGGGGACAGGGGAAAAACTGTTTTTT. Amino acid sequence: CASTVQGGTGEKLFF.

The rearrangement uses TRBV10-1 and TRBJ2-7; TRBD1 matches at 9 bases. The ends lost 10 bases at V and 5 bases at J; junction bases unmatched: 12. This CDR3 has 14 amino acids. Germline CDR1 and CDR2: WNHNN and SYGVQD (reference sequence). CDR3: CAIIKPGQGHEQYF. The CDR3 coding sequence is TGCGCCATCATTAAACCGGGACAGGGCCACGAGCAGTACTTC.

The chain combines TRBV13 with TRBJ2-7; TRBD1 is a possible D gene (5 bases). Germline CDR1 and CDR2: PRHDT and FYEKMQ (reference sequence). The CDR3 runs to 12 residues. The V end lost 5 bases, the J end lost 5 bases, and 10 bases lay between the germline ends. CDR3 region: CASSRTRDEQYF. CDR3 bases: TGTGCCAGCAGCAGGACAAGGGACGAGCAGTACTTC.

V and J are TRBV5-1 and TRBJ1-5; a possible D gene is TRBD1 (6 bases). V was cut by 4 bases and J by 0 bases, with 11 bases left in between. Germline CDR1 reads SGHRS; CDR2 reads YFSETQ. CDR3 length equals 15 residues. DNA for the CDR3: TGCGCCAGCAGCCCGACAGGTACTAGCAATCAGCCCCAGCATTTT. Amino acid sequence: CASSPTGTSNQPQHF.

This chain connects TRBV28 to TRBJ1-5; 8 positions match TRBD1. In germline, CDR1 is MDHEN, CDR2 SYDVKM. There are 15 residues in the CDR3. V dropped 6 bases and J dropped 3; count of bases not matched to a gene: 7. The CDR3 spells CASRSTGEVNQPQHF. The CDR3 coding sequence is TGTGCCAGCAGATCGACAGGGGAGGTCAATCAGCCCCAGCATTTT.

This clone was counted a single time. The chain uses TRBV5-6 and TRBJ2-5, with D tentatively TRBD1 (6 bases). This CDR3 has 15 residues. Trimming removed 2 bases from V and 7 bases from J, with 18 bases in between. Germline CDR1 is SGHDT and CDR2 is YYEEEE. The CDR3 DNA reads as TGTGCCAGCAGCTTACCTGGGGGCGGCTATAGGACCCAGTACTTC. It encodes CASSLPGGGYRTQYF.

The J gene is TRBJ2-3, the V gene TRBV19; D possibly uses TRBD1 or TRBD2 (5 bases each). Per germline, CDR1 LNHDA and CDR2 SQIVND (reference sequence). The CDR3 runs to 13 residues. The V end lost 8 bases, the J end lost 1 base, and 10 bases lay between the germline ends. The CDR3 spells CASRGSGTDTQYF. The DNA of the CDR3 is TGTGCCAGTCGGGGCTCCGGCACAGATACGCAGTATTTT.

V is TRBV5-1 and J is TRBJ1-4, with D perhaps matching TRBD1 (5 bases). Trimming cost V 3 bases and J 1 base, with 10 bases left between them. The CDR3 contains 15 residues. Germline CDR1 reads SGHRS; CDR2 reads YFSETQ. The CDR3 loop reads CASSSSGLTNEKLFF. CDR3 coding DNA: TGCGCCAGCAGCTCCTCAGGGTTAACTAATGAAAAACTGTTTTTT.

This sequence joins TRBV7-2 and TRBJ1-2; no reliable D call. CDR3 length: 12 residues. CDR1 and CDR2 (germline): SGHTA, FQGNSA. The V and J ends lost 5 bases and 7 bases respectively, with 11 bases between them. The CDR3 sequence is CASSPARGGYTF. Written as DNA, the CDR3 is TGTGCCAGCAGCCCGGCACGGGGTGGCTACACCTTC.

Note on this clone: The same CDR3 can be traced to other DNA sequences in this sample. This rearrangement joins TRBV5-1 to TRBJ2-5; 7 bases agree with TRBD1. Germline CDR1 is SGHRS and CDR2 is YFSETQ. This CDR3 comprises 14 residues. The V and J ends lost 4 bases and 1 base, in that order; junction bases with no gene match: 4. The CDR3 nucleotides are TGCGCCAGCAGCCCGGGACAGTCCCAAGAGACCCAGTACTTC. Translating it yields CASSPGQSQETQYF. The entire variable domain, with the rest obtained from reference TRBV5-1 and TRBJ2-5, is as follows: KAGVTQTPRYLIKTRGQQVTLSCSPISGHRSVSWYQQTPGQGLQFLFEYFSETQRNKGNFPGRFSGRQFSNSRSEMNVSTLELGDSALYLCASSPGQSQETQYFGPGTRLLVL.

The chain links TRBV7-8 to TRBJ2-2; the D is unclear. Germline CDR1 SGHVS, CDR2 FQNEAQ. The ends were cut back, 0 bases at V and 5 bases at J, with 13 bases in the middle. This CDR3 contains 16 residues. The DNA of the CDR3 is TGTGCCAGCAGCTTAGCTCCGTTGCGACGGACCGGGGAGCTGTTTTTT. Translating gives CASSLAPLRRTGELFF.

The rearrangement links TRBV7-2 to TRBJ1-5; tentatively, D is TRBD1 (6 bases). Between the trimmed V and J ends, which lost 5 bases and 7 bases, there was a span of 12 bases. The CDR3 length is 13 residues. CDR1 is SGHTA and CDR2 is FQGNSA in the germline V gene. The CDR3 region has the DNA TGTGCCAGCAGCCGTGGGGGGCGGCAGCCCCAGCATTTT. This codes for CASSRGGRQPQHF.

The chain joins TRBV4-3 to TRBJ1-1; no firm D call. Per germline, CDR1 LGHNA and CDR2 YSLEER. The length of the CDR3 is 15 residues. The V end was cut by 0 bases, the J end by 2 bases, with 10 bases between. CDR3 DNA: TGCGCCAGCAGCCAAGATGTGCTAGGAAACACTGAAGCTTTCTTT. Protein: CASSQDVLGNTEAFF.

This chain links TRBV28 with TRBJ1-2; D unresolved. In germline, CDR1 is MDHEN, CDR2 SYDVKM. This CDR3 comprises 13 residues. V was trimmed by 10 bases and J by 2 bases, leaving 14 bases between them. The CDR3 loop is CATRAGLNYGYTF. DNA of the CDR3: TGTGCCACCCGGGCCGGGTTAAACTATGGCTACACCTTC.

The sample holds one count of this clone. The rearrangement joins TRBV7-9 to TRBJ1-2; TRBD1 aligns across 10 bases. Trimming cost V 6 bases and J 9 bases; bases outside gene matches: 13. This CDR3 is 15 amino acids long. Per germline, CDR1 SEHNR and CDR2 FQNEAQ (reference sequence). The CDR3 sequence: CASRIGQGELWSYTF. The CDR3 DNA reads TGTGCCAGCAGGATCGGACAGGGGGAACTATGGAGCTACACCTTC.

The chain links TRBV5-6 to TRBJ2-3; 8 positions agree with TRBD1. J gave up 3 bases and V 3 bases, and 6 bases lay outside the gene matches. The CDR3 runs 15 residues. Germline lookup yields CDR1 SGHDT and CDR2 YYEEEE. The CDR3 is CASSWRQGTTDTQYF. The CDR3 region has the DNA TGTGCCAGCAGCTGGCGACAGGGGACAACAGATACGCAGTATTTT.

V is TRBV10-3 and J is TRBJ2-2; 9 bases match TRBD1. CDR3 size: 16 residues. V dropped 0 bases and J dropped 5; count of bases not matched to a gene: 4. Looked up from germline, CDR1 is ENHRY and CDR2 is SYGVKD. CDR3 DNA sequence: TGTGCCATCAGTGAGTCCGGGACAGGGAGAACCGGGGAGCTGTTTTTT. Encoded protein: CAISESGTGRTGELFF.

The chain uses TRBV19 and TRBJ2-3; D perhaps matches TRBD1 (6 bases). Germline V gene sequence: CDR1 LNHDA, CDR2 SQIVND (reference sequence). This CDR3 is 14 amino acids long. Trimming cost V 5 bases and J 0 bases, with 9 bases left between them. The CDR3 here is CASSPGQSTDTQYF. The CDR3 DNA reads TGTGCCAGTAGTCCCGGACAGAGCACAGATACGCAGTATTTT. The full variable domain, in which reference TRBV19 and TRBJ2-3 provide the parts outside the CDR3, is DGGITQSPKYLFRKEGQNVTLSCEQNLNHDAMYWYRQDPGQGLRLIYYSQIVNDFQKGDIAEGYSVSREKKESFPLTVTSAQKNPTAFYLCASSPGQSTDTQYFGPGTRLTVL.